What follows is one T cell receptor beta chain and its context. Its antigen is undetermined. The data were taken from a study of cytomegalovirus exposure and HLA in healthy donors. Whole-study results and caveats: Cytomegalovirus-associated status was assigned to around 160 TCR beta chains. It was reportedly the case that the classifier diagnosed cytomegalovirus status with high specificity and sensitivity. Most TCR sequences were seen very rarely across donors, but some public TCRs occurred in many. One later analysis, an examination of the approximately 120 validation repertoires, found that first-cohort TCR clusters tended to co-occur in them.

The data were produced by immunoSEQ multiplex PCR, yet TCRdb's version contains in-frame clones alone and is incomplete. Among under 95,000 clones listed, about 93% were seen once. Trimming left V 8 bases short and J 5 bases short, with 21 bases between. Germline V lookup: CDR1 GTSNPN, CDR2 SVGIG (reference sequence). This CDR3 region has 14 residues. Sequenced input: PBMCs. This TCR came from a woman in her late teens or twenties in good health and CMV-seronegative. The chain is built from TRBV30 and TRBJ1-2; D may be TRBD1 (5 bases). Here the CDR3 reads CAGLNAVRAYGYTF. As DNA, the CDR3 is TGTGCCGGCCTAAATGCCGTCAGGGCGTATGGCTACACCTTC. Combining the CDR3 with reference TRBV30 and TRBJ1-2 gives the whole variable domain SQTIHQWPATLVQPVGSPLSLECTVEGTSNPNLYWYRQAAGRGLQLLFYSVGIGQISSEVPQNLSASRPQDRQFILSSKKLLLSDSGFYLCAGLNAVRAYGYTFGSGTRLTVV.